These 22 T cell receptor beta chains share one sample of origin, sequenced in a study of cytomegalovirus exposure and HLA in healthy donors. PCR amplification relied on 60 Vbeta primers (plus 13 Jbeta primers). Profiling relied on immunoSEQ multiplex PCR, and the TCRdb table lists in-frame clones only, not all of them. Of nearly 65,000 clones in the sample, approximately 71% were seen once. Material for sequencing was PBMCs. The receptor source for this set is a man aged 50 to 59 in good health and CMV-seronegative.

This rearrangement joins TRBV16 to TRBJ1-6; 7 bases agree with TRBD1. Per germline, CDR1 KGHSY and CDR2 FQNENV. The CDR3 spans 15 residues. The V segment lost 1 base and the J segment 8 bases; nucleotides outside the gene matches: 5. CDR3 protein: CASSQLETGYSPLHF. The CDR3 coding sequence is TGTGCCAGCAGCCAATTGGAGACAGGGTATTCACCCCTCCACTTT.

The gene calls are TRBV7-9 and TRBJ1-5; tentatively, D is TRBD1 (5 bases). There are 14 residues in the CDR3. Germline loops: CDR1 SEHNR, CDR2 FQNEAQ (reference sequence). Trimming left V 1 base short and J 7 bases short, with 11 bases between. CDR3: CASSLVGGGQPQHF. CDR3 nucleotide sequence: TGTGCCAGCAGCTTAGTCGGGGGGGGGCAGCCCCAGCATTTT.

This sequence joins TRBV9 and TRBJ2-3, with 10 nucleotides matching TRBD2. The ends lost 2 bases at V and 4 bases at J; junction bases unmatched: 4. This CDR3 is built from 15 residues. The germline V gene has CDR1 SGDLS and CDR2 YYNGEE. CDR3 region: CASSVASGGADTQYF. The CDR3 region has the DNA TGTGCCAGCAGCGTTGCTAGCGGGGGTGCAGATACGCAGTATTTT.

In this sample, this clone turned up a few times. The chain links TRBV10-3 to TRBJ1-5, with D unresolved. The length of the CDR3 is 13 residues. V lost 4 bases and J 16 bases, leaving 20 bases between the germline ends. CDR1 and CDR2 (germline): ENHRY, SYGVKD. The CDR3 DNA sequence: TGTGCCATCAGTGGGAATTCGGAAGAACCGGGACATTTT. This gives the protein CAISGNSEEPGHF.

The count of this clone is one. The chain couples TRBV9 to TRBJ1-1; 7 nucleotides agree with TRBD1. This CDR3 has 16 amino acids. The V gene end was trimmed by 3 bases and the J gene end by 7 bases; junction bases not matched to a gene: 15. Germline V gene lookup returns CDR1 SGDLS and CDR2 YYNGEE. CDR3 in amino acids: CASSASSRTGGREAFF. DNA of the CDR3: TGTGCCAGCAGCGCCAGTTCTAGGACAGGTGGTCGTGAAGCTTTCTTT.

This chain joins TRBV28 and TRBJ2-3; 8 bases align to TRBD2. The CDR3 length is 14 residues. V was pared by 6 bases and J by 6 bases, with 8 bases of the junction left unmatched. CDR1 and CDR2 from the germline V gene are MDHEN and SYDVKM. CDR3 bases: TGTGCCAGCAGCGCGGGGGGACTCGGGGATACGCAGTATTTT. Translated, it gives CASSAGGLGDTQYF.

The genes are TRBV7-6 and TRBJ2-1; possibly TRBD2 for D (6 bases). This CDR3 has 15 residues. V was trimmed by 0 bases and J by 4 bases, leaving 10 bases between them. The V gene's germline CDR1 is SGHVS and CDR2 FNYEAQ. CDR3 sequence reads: CASSLAGGAYNEQFF. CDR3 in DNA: TGTGCCAGCAGCTTAGCGGGGGGAGCTTACAATGAGCAGTTCTTC.

CDR3 protein: CASSRDTNQPQHF. The CDR3 DNA sequence: TGTGCCAGCAGCCGTGACACCAATCAGCCCCAGCATTTT. The rearrangement uses TRBV6-1 and TRBJ1-5; D not certain. The CDR3 is 13 amino acids. The germline V gene has CDR1 MNHNS and CDR2 SASEGT. Trimming cost V 6 bases and J 3 bases, with 9 bases left between them.

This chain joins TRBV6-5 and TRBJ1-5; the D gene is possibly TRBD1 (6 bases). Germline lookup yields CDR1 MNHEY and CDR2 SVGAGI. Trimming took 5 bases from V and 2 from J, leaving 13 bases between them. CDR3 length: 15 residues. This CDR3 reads CASSAGAGGNQPQHF. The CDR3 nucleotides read TGTGCCAGCAGTGCGGGGGCAGGAGGCAATCAGCCCCAGCATTTT.

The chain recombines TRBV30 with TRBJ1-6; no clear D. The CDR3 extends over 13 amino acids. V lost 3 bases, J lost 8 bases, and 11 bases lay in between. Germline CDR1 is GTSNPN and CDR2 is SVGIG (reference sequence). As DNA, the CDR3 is TGTGCCTGGAGACCCGGGAGGGATTCACCCCTCCACTTT. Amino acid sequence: CAWRPGRDSPLHF.

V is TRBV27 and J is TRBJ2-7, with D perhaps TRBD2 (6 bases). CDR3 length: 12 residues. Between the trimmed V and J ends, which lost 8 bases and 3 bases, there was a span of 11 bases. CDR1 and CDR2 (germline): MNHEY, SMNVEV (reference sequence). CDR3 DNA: TGTGCCAGCGGTACTAGCAACTACGAGCAGTACTTC. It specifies CASGTSNYEQYF.

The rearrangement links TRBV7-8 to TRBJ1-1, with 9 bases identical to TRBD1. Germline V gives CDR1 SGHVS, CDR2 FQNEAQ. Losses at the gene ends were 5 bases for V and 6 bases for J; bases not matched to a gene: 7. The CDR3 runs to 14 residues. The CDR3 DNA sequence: TGTGCCAGCAGCCCAGGGACAGGGAGAGCTGAAGCTTTCTTT. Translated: CASSPGTGRAEAFF.

This CDR3 is CASKGRLGAETQYF. CDR3 nucleotide sequence: TGTGCCAGCAAAGGACGGCTTGGGGCCGAGACCCAGTACTTC. The gene calls are TRBV25-1 and TRBJ2-5; possibly TRBD1 for D (5 bases). Germline V gives CDR1 MGHDK, CDR2 SYGVNS. The CDR3 runs 14 residues. V gave up 7 bases and J gave up 5 bases, with 17 bases separating them.

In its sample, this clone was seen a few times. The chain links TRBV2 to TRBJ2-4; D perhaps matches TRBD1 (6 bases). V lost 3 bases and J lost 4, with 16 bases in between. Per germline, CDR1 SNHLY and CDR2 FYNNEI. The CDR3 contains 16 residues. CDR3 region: CASSEGAERFKNIQYF. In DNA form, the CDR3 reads TGTGCCAGCAGTGAGGGGGCAGAGCGTTTTAAAAACATTCAGTACTTC.

CDR3 sequence (DNA): TGTGCCTGGAGTGTACAGTTAGGGGCCGGTGGGGCCAACGTCCTGACTTTC. Translation: CAWSVQLGAGGANVLTF. J is TRBJ2-6 and V is TRBV30; possible D gene TRBD1, 5 bases. CDR1 and CDR2 from the germline V gene are GTSNPN and SVGIG (reference sequence). CDR3 length: 17 residues. V was cut by 0 bases and J by 3 bases, with 15 bases left in between.

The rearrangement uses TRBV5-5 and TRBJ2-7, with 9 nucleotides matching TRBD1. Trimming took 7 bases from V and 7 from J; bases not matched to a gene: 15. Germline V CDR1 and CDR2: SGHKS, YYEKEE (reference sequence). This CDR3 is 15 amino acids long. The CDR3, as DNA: TGTGCCAGCTCCACACAGGGGGCGCGAGATAAAGAGCAGTACTTC. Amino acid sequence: CASSTQGARDKEQYF.

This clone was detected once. The CDR3 reads CASRDDKGRENTEAFF. In DNA, the CDR3 is TGTGCCAGCAGGGACGACAAGGGGCGGGAGAACACTGAAGCTTTCTTT. The chain combines TRBV2 with TRBJ1-1; D is possibly TRBD1 (5 bases). Germline assignment: CDR1 SNHLY and CDR2 FYNNEI. This CDR3 is 16 amino acids long. The germline V and J ends were trimmed by 6 bases and 1 base, with 18 bases remaining between them.

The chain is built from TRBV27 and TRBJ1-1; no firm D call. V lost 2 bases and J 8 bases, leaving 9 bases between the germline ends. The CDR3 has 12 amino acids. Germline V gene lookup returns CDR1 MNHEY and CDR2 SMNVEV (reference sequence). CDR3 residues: CASSLPGAEAFF. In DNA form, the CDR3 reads TGTGCCAGCAGTTTACCGGGAGCGGAAGCTTTCTTT.

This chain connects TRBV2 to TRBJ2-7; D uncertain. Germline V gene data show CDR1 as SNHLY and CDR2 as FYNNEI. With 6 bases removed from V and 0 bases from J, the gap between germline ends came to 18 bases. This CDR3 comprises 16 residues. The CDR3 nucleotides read TGTGCCAGCAGCGTCGGTCCCGCCGTTTCCTCCTACGAGCAGTACTTC. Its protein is CASSVGPAVSSYEQYF.

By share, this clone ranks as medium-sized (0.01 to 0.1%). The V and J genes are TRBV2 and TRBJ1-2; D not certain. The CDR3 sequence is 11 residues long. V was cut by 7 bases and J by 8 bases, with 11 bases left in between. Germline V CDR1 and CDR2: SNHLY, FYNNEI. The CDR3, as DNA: TGTGCCAGCAAAGAGACTGCGGGCTACACCTTC. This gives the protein CASKETAGYTF.

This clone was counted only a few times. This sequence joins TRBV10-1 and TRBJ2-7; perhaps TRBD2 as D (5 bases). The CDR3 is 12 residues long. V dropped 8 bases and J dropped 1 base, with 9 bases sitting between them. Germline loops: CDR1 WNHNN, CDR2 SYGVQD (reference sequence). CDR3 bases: TGCGCCAGCTTCGACTATTCCTACGAGCAGTACTTC. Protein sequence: CASFDYSYEQYF.

The CDR3 DNA follows: TGTGCCAGCAGCTTGGGCGGGGCAGTTGATGAAAAACTGTTTTTT. As protein: CASSLGGAVDEKLFF. V and J are TRBV7-8 and TRBJ1-4, with a weak D call TRBD1 (5 bases). The CDR3 has 15 residues. The germline V gene encodes CDR1 SGHVS and CDR2 FQNEAQ. V was trimmed by 3 bases and J by 6 bases, leaving 14 bases between them.